The 17 T cell receptor beta chains below were found in one sample sequenced in a study of post-analysis software for immune sequencing data. Study observations and caveats: Patients had higher frequencies than controls of roughly 5 TRBV segments, including TRBV5-6, TRBV5-1 and TRBV20-1.

Their antigen targets remain unknown. Built from TCR beta cDNA, the libraries had unique molecular identifiers in them. TCRdb analysed the PCR reads with MiXCR anew, one entry per CDR3 protein. Among roughly 410,000 distinct CDR3 sequences listed, around a third were seen once. Sequencing used blood. These receptor sequences come from a girl aged 10 to 17 with multiple sclerosis.

The genes are TRBV7-2 and TRBJ1-5; no definite D call. Germline V lookup: CDR1 SGHTA, CDR2 FQGNSA. This CDR3 is built from 13 residues. Trimming pared 6 bases from V and 0 bases from J, leaving 6 bases between. The CDR3 DNA follows: TGTGCCAGCAGTGCAGTTAGCAATCAGCCCCAGCATTTT. Translating it yields CASSAVSNQPQHF.

This rearrangement joins TRBV20-1 to TRBJ2-3; 8 nucleotides line up with TRBD2. Unmatched junction bases numbered 10, after V lost 4 bases and J lost 7 bases. The CDR3 totals 14 residues. Germline loops: CDR1 DFQATT, CDR2 SNEGSKA (reference sequence). The CDR3 DNA follows: TGCAGTGCTAATCCCGGGGGGGCTGGGAATACGCAGTATTTT. It codes for CSANPGGAGNTQYF.

The chain joins TRBV4-1 to TRBJ1-2; 8 bases align to TRBD1. The CDR3 runs to 15 residues. CDR1 and CDR2 (germline): MGHRA, YSYEKL. Losses at the gene ends were 0 bases for V and 4 bases for J; bases not matched to a gene: 4. CDR3 sequence: CASSQEQGVFYGYTF. The CDR3 bases are TGCGCCAGCAGCCAAGAACAGGGGGTTTTCTATGGCTACACCTTC.

As concerns this clonotype: Relative to the germline gene, one junction end is altered; a read error may explain this. The chain uses TRBV20-1 and TRBJ2-3, with a possible D match to TRBD1 (7 bases). The CDR3 length is 14 residues. Germline V CDR1 and CDR2: DFQATT, SNEGSKA (reference sequence). The CDR3 protein is CSARDLGGTDPQYF. Written as DNA, the CDR3 is TGCAGTGCTAGAGATCTTGGGGGGACAGATCCGCAGTATTTT.

This clonotype showed up just a few times. J is TRBJ2-1 and V is TRBV29-1, with 10 bases aligning to TRBD2. Germline assignment: CDR1 SQVTM and CDR2 ANQGSEA. CDR3 length equals 14 residues. Trimming removed 2 bases from V and 4 bases from J; junction bases left unmatched: 2. The CDR3 sequence is CSVELAGVYNEQFF. The CDR3 DNA sequence: TGCAGCGTTGAACTAGCGGGGGTATACAATGAGCAGTTCTTC.

The table lists this clonotype with a few counts. The J gene is TRBJ2-3, the V gene TRBV20-1, with 7 bases fitting TRBD2. The V gene's germline CDR1 is DFQATT and CDR2 SNEGSKA (reference sequence). CDR3 length: 14 residues. After removal of 5 bases from V and 0 bases from J, the junction contained 5 bases not matched to a gene. CDR3 nucleotides: TGCAGTGCTTTGGGGGGGGATAGCACAGATACGCAGTATTTT. Amino acid sequence: CSALGGDSTDTQYF.

The chain combines TRBV14 with TRBJ2-7; D might be TRBD1 or TRBD2, each matching 7 bases. This CDR3 comprises 15 residues. From germline, CDR1 is SGHDN and CDR2 FVKESK. Trimming removed 3 bases from V and 3 bases from J, with 15 bases in between. The CDR3 DNA follows: TGTGCCAGCAGCCACTCAGACAGGGACTACTACGAGCAGTACTTC. The encoded protein is CASSHSDRDYYEQYF.

J is TRBJ2-7 and V is TRBV6-5; unclear D gene. The DNA end lines up better with TRBJ2-5; the J call may be wrong. This CDR3 has 12 residues. From germline, CDR1 is MNHEY and CDR2 SVGAGI. CDR3 amino acids: CASSNTEETQYF. In DNA form, the CDR3 reads TGTGCCAGCAGTAACACGGAGGAGACCCAGTACTTC.

This clonotype occurred a few times. V and J are TRBV6-1 and TRBJ1-1; D call uncertain. Trimming left V 3 bases short and J 11 bases short, with 22 bases between. CDR3 length equals 15 residues. Germline CDR1 is MNHNS and CDR2 is SASEGT. CDR3 residues: CASSEAPGAGVWAFF. The CDR3 DNA is TGTGCCAGCAGTGAGGCCCCAGGCGCCGGAGTGTGGGCTTTCTTT.

This clonotype has more than one count but fewer than ten. The chain is built from TRBV2 and TRBJ2-3; 8 bases match TRBD1. J lost 7 bases, V lost 3 bases, and 3 bases had no gene match. Germline CDR1 is SNHLY and CDR2 is FYNNEI. The CDR3 loop spans 13 amino acids. The CDR3 loop is CASSDTGGNTQYF. The DNA of the CDR3 is TGTGCCAGCAGTGATACAGGGGGTAATACGCAGTATTTT.

This clonotype was found a few times. V usage is TRBV7-2 and J usage is TRBJ2-6; unclear D gene. Germline CDR1 reads SGHTA; CDR2 reads FQGNSA. V lost 6 bases to trimming and J lost 2 bases, with 14 bases between them. The CDR3 contains 16 residues. CDR3 in amino acids: CASRPGLLTGANVLTF. DNA of the CDR3: TGTGCCAGCAGACCAGGCCTACTTACTGGGGCCAACGTCCTGACTTTC.

In its sample, this clonotype was seen once. This chain links TRBV14 with TRBJ1-1; D uncertain. Germline V gene sequence: CDR1 SGHDN, CDR2 FVKESK. The CDR3 has 14 residues. The V end was cut by 0 bases, the J end by 6 bases, with 11 bases between. In nucleotides, the CDR3 is TGTGCCAGCAGCCAAGACTGGGGAAGGGCTGAAGCTTTCTTT. This translates into CASSQDWGRAEAFF. The full variable domain, in which reference TRBV14 and TRBJ1-1 provide the parts outside the CDR3, is EAGVTQFPSHSVIEKGQTVTLRCDPISGHDNLYWYRRVMGKEIKFLLHFVKESKQDESGMPNNRFLAERTGGTYSTLKVQPAELEDSGVYFCASSQDWGRAEAFFGQGTRLTVV.

This chain uses TRBV6-6 with TRBJ2-2; 7 bases line up with TRBD1. After removal of 6 bases from V and 4 bases from J, the junction contained 8 bases not matched to a gene. Germline assignment: CDR1 MNHNY and CDR2 SVGAGI (reference sequence). This CDR3 is 15 amino acids long. DNA of the CDR3: TGTGCCAGCAGCCCCTGGGCAGGGGGCACCGGGGAGCTGTTTTTT. Its translation: CASSPWAGGTGELFF.

The V gene is TRBV7-9, the J gene TRBJ2-7; no clear D gene. The length of the CDR3 is 15 residues. The V and J ends lost 2 bases and 1 base respectively, with 12 bases between them. The germline CDR1 and CDR2 sequences are SEHNR and FQNEAQ (reference sequence). CDR3 bases: TGTGCCAGCAGCTTAATTCCGACGGATTCCTACGAGCAGTACTTC. Protein product: CASSLIPTDSYEQYF.

The rearrangement joins TRBV3-1 to TRBJ1-5; tentatively, D is TRBD1 (5 bases). With 5 bases removed from V and 3 bases from J, the gap between germline ends came to 11 bases. The CDR3 is 14 residues long. Germline assignment: CDR1 LGHDT and CDR2 YNNKEL (reference sequence). CDR3 in amino acids: CASSDGTYNQPQHF. CDR3 bases: TGTGCCAGCAGCGACGGGACGTACAATCAGCCCCAGCATTTT.

V is TRBV3-1 and J is TRBJ2-1; TRBD2 might be the D (5 bases). Deletions cut 5 bases from V and 4 bases from J, with 9 bases between. This CDR3 is 13 amino acids long. Germline values: CDR1 LGHDT, CDR2 YNNKEL (reference sequence). The CDR3 DNA reads as TGTGCCAGCAGCAAGAGGGAGTACAATGAGCAGTTCTTC. Residues: CASSKREYNEQFF.

The chain combines TRBV3-1 with TRBJ2-5; 10 bases are shared with TRBD2. After removal of 4 bases from V and 5 bases from J, the junction contained 4 bases not matched to a gene. This CDR3 is built from 14 residues. The V gene's germline CDR1 is LGHDT and CDR2 YNNKEL (reference sequence). CDR3 residues: CASSPAGGQETQYF. The CDR3 DNA reads as TGTGCCAGCAGCCCAGCGGGGGGGCAGGAGACCCAGTACTTC.